The clone carrying this T cell receptor (beta chain) came up many times. From germline, CDR1 is LNHDA and CDR2 SQIVND (reference sequence). There are 14 residues in the CDR3. Trimming cost V 3 bases and J 1 base, with 10 bases left between them. These data belong to a study of T cells in Graves' hyperthyroidism and ophthalmopathy. Across the study: Blood from the periphery was taken at initial diagnosis, before any treatment.

RNA transcripts provided the source from which TCR beta CDR3 regions were amplified. First-round RT-PCR with HTBI primers amplified the TCR CDR3 region. TCRdb reprocessed the multiplex PCR reads with MiXCR, giving one entry per CDR3 protein. Among 450,000 to 650,000 distinct CDR3 sequences, around 20% were seen once, and the ten largest hold more than 20%. The sample comprised blood. The rearrangement joins TRBV19 to TRBJ2-7, with D perhaps matching TRBD2 (5 bases). The receptor was isolated from a man aged 18-30 years with Graves' hyperthyroidism. CDR3 protein: CASSMVRGSYEQYF. In nucleotides, the CDR3 is TGTGCCAGTAGTATGGTTCGGGGATCCTACGAGCAGTACTTC. Drawing the rest from reference TRBV19 and TRBJ2-7, the complete variable domain is DGGITQSPKYLFRKEGQNVTLSCEQNLNHDAMYWYRQDPGQGLRLIYYSQIVNDFQKGDIAEGYSVSREKKESFPLTVTSAQKNPTAFYLCASSMVRGSYEQYFGPGTRLTVT.